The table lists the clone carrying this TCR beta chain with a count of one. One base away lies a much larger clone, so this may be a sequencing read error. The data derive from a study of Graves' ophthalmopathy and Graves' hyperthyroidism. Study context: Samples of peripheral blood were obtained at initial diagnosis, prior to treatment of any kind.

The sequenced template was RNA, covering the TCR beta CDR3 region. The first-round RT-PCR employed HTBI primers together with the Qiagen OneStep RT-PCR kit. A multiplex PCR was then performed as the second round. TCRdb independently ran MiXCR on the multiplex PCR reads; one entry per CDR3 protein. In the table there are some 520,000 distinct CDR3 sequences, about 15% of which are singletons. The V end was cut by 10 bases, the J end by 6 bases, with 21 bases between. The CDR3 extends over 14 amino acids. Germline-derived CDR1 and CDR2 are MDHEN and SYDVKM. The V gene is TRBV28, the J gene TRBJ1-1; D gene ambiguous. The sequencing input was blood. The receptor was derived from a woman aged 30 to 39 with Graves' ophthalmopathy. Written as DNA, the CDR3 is TGTGCCATCAGCCCGCCTTCGGGAATTTCTGAAGCTTTCTTT. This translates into CAISPPSGISEAFF. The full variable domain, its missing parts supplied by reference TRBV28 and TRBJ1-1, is DVKVTQSSRYLVKRTGEKVFLECVQDMDHENMFWYRQDPGLGLRLIYFSYDVKMKEKGDIPEGYSVSREKKERFSLILESASTNQTSMYLCAISPPSGISEAFFGQGTRLTVV.